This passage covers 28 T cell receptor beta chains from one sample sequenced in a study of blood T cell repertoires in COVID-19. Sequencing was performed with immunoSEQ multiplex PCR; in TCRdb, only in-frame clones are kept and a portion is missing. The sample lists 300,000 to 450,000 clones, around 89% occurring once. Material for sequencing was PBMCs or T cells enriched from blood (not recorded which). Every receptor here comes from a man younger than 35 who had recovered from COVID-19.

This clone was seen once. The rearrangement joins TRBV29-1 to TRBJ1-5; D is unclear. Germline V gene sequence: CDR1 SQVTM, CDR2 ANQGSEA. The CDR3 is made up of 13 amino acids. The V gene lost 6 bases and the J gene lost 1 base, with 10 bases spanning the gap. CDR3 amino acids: CSVQFGSNQPQHF. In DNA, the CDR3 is TGCAGCGTACAGTTCGGCAGCAATCAGCCCCAGCATTTT.

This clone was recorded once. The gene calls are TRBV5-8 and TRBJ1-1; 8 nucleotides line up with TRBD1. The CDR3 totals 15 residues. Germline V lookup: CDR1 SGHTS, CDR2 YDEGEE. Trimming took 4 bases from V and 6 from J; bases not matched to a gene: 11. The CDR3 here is CASSKGQENWSEAFF. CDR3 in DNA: TGTGCCAGCAGCAAGGGACAGGAGAATTGGTCTGAAGCTTTCTTT.

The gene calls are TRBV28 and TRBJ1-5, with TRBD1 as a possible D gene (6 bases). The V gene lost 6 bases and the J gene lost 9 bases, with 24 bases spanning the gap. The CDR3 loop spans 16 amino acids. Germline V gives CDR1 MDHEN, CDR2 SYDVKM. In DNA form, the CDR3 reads TGTGCCAGCAGCTCCGGGAGGGGGTTTGAGAATATGCCCCAGCATTTT. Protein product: CASSSGRGFENMPQHF. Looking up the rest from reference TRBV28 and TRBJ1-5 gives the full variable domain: DVKVTQSSRYLVKRTGEKVFLECVQDMDHENMFWYRQDPGLGLRLIYFSYDVKMKEKGDIPEGYSVSREKKERFSLILESASTNQTSMYLCASSSGRGFENMPQHFGDGTRLSIL.

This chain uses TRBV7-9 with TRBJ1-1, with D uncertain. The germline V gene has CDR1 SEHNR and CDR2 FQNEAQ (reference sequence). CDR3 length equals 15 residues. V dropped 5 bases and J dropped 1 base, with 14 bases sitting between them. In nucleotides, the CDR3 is TGTGCCAGCAGCATACCCGGACTGACGAACACTGAAGCTTTCTTT. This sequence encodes CASSIPGLTNTEAFF.

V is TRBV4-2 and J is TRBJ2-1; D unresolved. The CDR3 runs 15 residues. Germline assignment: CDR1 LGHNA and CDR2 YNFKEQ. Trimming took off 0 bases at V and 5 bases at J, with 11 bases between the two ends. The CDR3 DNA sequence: TGTGCCAGCAGCCAAGATTTGGGCAGCAACAATGAGCAGTTCTTC. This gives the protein CASSQDLGSNNEQFF.

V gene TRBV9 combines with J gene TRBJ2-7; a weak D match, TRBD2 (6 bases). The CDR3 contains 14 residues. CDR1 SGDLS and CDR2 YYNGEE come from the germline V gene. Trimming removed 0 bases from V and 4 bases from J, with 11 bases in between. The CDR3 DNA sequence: TGTGCCAGCAGCGTAGTAGACAGCGGGTACGAGCAGTACTTC. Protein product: CASSVVDSGYEQYF.

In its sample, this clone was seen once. CDR3 amino acids: CASSSGTAVIAFF. The CDR3 coding sequence is TGTGCCAGCAGTTCCGGGACAGCAGTGATAGCTTTCTTT. This chain connects TRBV12-3 or TRBV12-4 to TRBJ1-1; 7 nucleotides align to TRBD1. V was pared by 4 bases and J by 10 bases, with 9 bases of the junction left unmatched. The CDR3 totals 13 residues.

CDR3 in DNA: TGCGCCAGCAGCCGAGGACAGGAGTACAATGAAAAACTGTTTTTT. Translating it yields CASSRGQEYNEKLFF. The gene calls are TRBV4-1 and TRBJ1-4; 7 bases are a match to TRBD1. V was clipped by 4 bases and J by 5 bases; unmatched bases: 7. Germline V gives CDR1 MGHRA, CDR2 YSYEKL. This CDR3 region has 15 residues.

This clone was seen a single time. The CDR3 protein is CASSLEGNTIYF. CDR3 nucleotide sequence: TGTGCCAGCAGCTTAGAGGGCAACACCATATATTTT. The rearrangement uses TRBV5-5 and TRBJ1-3; D gene unclear. The V and J ends lost 2 bases and 7 bases respectively, with 7 bases between them. Germline values: CDR1 SGHKS, CDR2 YYEKEE (reference sequence). This CDR3 spans 12 amino acids.

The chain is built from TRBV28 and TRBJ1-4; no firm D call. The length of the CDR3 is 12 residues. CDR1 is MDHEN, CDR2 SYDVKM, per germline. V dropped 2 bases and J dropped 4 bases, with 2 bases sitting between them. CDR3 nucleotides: TGTGCCAGCAGTTTACTTAATGAAAAACTGTTTTTT. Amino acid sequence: CASSLLNEKLFF.

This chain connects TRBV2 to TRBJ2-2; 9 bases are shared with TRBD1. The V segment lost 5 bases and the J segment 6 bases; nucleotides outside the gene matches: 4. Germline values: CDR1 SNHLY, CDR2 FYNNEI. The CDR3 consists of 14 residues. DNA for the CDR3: TGTGCCAGCAGTCCGGGACAGGGCCCCGGGGAGCTGTTTTTT. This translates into CASSPGQGPGELFF.

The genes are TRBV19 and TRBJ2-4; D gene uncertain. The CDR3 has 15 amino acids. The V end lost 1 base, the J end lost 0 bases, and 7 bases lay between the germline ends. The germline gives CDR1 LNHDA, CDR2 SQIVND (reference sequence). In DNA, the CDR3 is TGTGCCAGTAGTATAGCAAAGCTAGCCAAAAACATTCAGTACTTC. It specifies CASSIAKLAKNIQYF.

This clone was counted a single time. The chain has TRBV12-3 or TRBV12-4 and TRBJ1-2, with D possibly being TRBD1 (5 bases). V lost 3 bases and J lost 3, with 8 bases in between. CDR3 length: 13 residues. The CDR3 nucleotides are TGTGCCAGCAGTTTGGGGGGTGACTATGGCTACACCTTC. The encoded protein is CASSLGGDYGYTF.

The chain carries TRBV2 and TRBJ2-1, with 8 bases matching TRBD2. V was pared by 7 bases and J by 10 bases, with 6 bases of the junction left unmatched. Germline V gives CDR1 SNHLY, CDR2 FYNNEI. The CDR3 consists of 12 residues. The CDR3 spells CASKVGGAEQFF. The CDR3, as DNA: TGTGCCAGCAAGGTCGGGGGGGCCGAGCAGTTCTTC.

CDR3 amino acids: CASRGQAYGYTF. CDR3 in DNA: TGTGCCAGTAGAGGACAAGCCTATGGCTACACCTTC. The rearrangement links TRBV19 to TRBJ1-2; maybe TRBD1 (5 bases). CDR1 LNHDA and CDR2 SQIVND come from the germline V gene (reference sequence). The CDR3 contains 12 residues. V shed 6 bases and J shed 4 bases, with 9 bases lying between them.

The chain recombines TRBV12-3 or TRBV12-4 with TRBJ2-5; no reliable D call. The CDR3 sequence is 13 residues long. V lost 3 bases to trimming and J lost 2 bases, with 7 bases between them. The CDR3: CASSLAPQETQYF. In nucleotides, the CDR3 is TGTGCCAGCAGTTTGGCCCCTCAAGAGACCCAGTACTTC.

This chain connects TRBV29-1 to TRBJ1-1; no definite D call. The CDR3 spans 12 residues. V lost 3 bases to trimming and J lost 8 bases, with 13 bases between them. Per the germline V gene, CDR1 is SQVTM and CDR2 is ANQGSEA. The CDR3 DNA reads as TGCAGCGTTGAGGGCTGGAGGCAGGAAGCTTTCTTT. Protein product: CSVEGWRQEAFF.

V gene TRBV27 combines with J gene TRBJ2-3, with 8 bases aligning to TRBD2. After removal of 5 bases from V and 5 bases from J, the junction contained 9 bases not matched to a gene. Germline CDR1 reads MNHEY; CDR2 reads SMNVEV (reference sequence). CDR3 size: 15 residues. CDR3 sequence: CASSLRASGGDTQYF. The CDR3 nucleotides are TGTGCCAGCAGTCTCCGAGCGAGCGGGGGAGATACGCAGTATTTT.

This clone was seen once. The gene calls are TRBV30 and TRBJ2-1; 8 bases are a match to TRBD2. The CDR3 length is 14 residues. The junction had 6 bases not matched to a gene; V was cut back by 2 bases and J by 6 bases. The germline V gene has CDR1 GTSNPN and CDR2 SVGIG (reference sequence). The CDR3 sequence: CAWSSTTSGNEQFF. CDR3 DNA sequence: TGTGCCTGGAGTTCAACAACTAGCGGCAATGAGCAGTTCTTC.

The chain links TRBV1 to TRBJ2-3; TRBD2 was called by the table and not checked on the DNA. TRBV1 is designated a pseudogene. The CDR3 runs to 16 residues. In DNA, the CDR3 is TGCACCAGCAGCCAAGAGGAGCGGGATCAGACAGATACGCAGTATTTT. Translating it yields CTSSQEERDQTDTQYF.

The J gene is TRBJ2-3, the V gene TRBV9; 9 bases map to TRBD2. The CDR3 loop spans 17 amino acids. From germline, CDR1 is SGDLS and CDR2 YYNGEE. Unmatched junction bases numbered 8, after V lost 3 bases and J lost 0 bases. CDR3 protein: CASSAGWTSASTDTQYF. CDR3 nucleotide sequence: TGTGCCAGCAGCGCCGGGTGGACTAGCGCAAGCACAGATACGCAGTATTTT.

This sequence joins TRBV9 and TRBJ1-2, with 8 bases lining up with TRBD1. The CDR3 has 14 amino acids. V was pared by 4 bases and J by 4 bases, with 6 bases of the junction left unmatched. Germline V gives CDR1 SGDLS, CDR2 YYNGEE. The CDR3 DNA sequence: TGTGCCAGCAGCCCCCGACAGGGGTCCTATGGCTACACCTTC. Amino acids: CASSPRQGSYGYTF.

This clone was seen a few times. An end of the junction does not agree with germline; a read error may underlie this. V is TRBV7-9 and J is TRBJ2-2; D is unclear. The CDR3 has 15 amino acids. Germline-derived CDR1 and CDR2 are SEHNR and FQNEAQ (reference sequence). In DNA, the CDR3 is TGTGCCAGCAGCGTAGCCCGGGCGAACACCGGGGAGCTGTTTTTT. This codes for CASSVARANTGELFF.

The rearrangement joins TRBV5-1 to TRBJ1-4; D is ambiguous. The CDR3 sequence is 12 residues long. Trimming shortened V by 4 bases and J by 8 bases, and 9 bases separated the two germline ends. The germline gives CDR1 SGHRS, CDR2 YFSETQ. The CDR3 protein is CASSLGGEKLFF. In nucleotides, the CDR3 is TGCGCCAGCAGCCTGGGAGGAGAAAAACTGTTTTTT.

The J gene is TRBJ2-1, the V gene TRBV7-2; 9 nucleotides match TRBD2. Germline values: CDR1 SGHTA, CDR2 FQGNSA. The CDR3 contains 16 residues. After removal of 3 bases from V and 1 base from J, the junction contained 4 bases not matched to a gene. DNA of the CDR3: TGTGCCAGCAGCTTCTCGGCGGGGGGGTCCTACAATGAGCAGTTCTTC. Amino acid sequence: CASSFSAGGSYNEQFF.

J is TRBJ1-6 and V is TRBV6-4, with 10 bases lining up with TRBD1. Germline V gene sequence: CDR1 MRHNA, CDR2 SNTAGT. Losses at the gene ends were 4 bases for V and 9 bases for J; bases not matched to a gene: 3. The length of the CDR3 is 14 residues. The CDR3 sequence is CASSAGQGTSPLHF. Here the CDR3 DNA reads TGTGCCAGCAGTGCGGGACAGGGGACTTCACCCCTCCACTTT.

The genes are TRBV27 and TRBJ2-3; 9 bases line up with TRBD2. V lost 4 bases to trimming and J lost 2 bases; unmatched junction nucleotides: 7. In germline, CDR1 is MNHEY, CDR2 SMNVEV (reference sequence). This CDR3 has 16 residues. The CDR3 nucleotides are TGTGCCAGCAGTTATAATAGCGGGAGACCCACAGATACGCAGTATTTT. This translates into CASSYNSGRPTDTQYF.

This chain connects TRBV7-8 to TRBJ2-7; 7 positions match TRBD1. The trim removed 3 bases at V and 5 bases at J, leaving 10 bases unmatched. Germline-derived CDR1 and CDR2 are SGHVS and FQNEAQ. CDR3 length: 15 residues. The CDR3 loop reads CASSLGTAATNEQYF. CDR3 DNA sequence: TGTGCCAGCAGCTTGGGGACAGCGGCCACCAACGAGCAGTACTTC.